This T cell receptor beta chain is from a study of T cells in women clearing cervical HPV infection. All donors had a single incident cervical HPV16 infection, not prevalent. Profiled with immunoSEQ multiplex PCR; TCRdb holds only in-frame clones, not every one. Its listing shows under 35,000 clones. This sequence originates from a woman aged 18-70 years with a cervical HPV16 infection that either progressed to CIN3+ or cleared (not recorded which). The sequencing input was blood buffy coat.

CDR3 in amino acids: CASTTGASAQIIGGYTF. The CDR3 bases that were read are TGTGCCAGTACCACAGGGGCCTCCGCCCAAATTATAGGGGGC. The chain is built from TRBV19 and TRBJ1-2; 7 nucleotides agree with TRBD1. The sequence runs out 3 residues before the end of the CDR3; the remainder is reconstructed from the germline J gene. The V gene's germline CDR1 is LNHDA and CDR2 SQIVND (reference sequence). The CDR3 extends over 17 amino acids.